This TCR beta chain is drawn from a study of regulatory T cells in long-lasting Graves disease. As for time point: persistent/refractory GD, antithyroid drugs over 5 years with positive TRAb. After RNA was extracted from PBMCs, the TCR library was made from it. Per American Thyroid Association guidelines, Graves' disease was diagnosed. Around 9 milliliters of peripheral blood were drawn into EDTA tubes. This clonotype was detected only a few times. CDR3 length: 16 residues. V lost 3 bases to trimming and J lost 2 bases; unmatched junction nucleotides: 6. In germline, CDR1 is DFQATT, CDR2 SNEGSKA (reference sequence). In building TCR beta libraries, iRepertoire HTBI primers were used together with Arm-PCR of CDR3 regions. A single record per CDR3 protein comes from TCRdb applying MiXCR to the multiplex PCR reads. The sample lists 390,000 or so distinct CDR3 sequences; roughly 25% were seen once.

The clonotype originates from a woman in her forties with Graves disease. The chain recombines TRBV20-1 with TRBJ2-2; TRBD2 agrees at 10 bases. The sequencing used peripheral blood mononuclear cells (PBMCs), collected when the disease was refractory, from a patient treated with antithyroid drugs. CDR3 bases: TGCAGTGCTAGGCTCAGCGGGAGGGCCAACACCGGGGAGCTGTTTTTT. It encodes CSARLSGRANTGELFF.